A single sample is the source of the 27 T cell receptor beta chains below, sequenced in a study of cytomegalovirus exposure and HLA in healthy donors. Libraries were prepared by immunoSEQ multiplex PCR; TCRdb keeps only in-frame clonotypes and omits some of them. The sample contains roughly 77,000 clones, roughly 94% of which appear only once. Sequences were obtained from PBMCs. The receptors shown here come from a woman younger than 30 in good health and CMV-seronegative.

Only one count was recorded for this clone. The chain has TRBV7-2 and TRBJ1-4; maybe TRBD1 (5 bases). Germline CDR1 is SGHTA and CDR2 is FQGNSA. The CDR3 is 15 amino acids. Trimming stripped 6 bases from V and 4 bases from J, with 15 bases between. The CDR3 nucleotides read TGTGCCAGCAGTTCACGCCGGGGGAATAATGAAAAACTGTTTTTT. Translation: CASSSRRGNNEKLFF.

The rearrangement joins TRBV6-5 to TRBJ2-7, with a weak D call TRBD1 (6 bases). From germline, CDR1 is MNHEY and CDR2 SVGAGI. V lost 7 bases and J 6 bases, leaving 22 bases between the germline ends. This CDR3 has 15 residues. The CDR3 region has the DNA TGTGCCAGCAAAGAGACAGGAGCTCCTACGTTCGAGCAGTACTTC. As protein: CASKETGAPTFEQYF.

The V gene is TRBV11-2, the J gene TRBJ1-3; D unclear. CDR1 SGHAT and CDR2 FQNNGV come from the germline V gene. The CDR3 spans 15 residues. Trimming pared 2 bases from V and 4 bases from J, leaving 12 bases between. In DNA form, the CDR3 reads TGTGCCAGCAGCTTACGGAGGTTAGTCGGAAACACCATATATTTT. This codes for CASSLRRLVGNTIYF. The variable domain in full, with the rest retrieved from reference TRBV11-2 and TRBJ1-3, is EAGVAQSPRYKIIEKRQSVAFWCNPISGHATLYWYQQILGQGPKLLIQFQNNGVVDDSQLPKDRFSAERLKGVDSTLKIQPAKLEDSAVYLCASSLRRLVGNTIYFGEGSWLTVV.

CDR3 residues: CASRLGMGTGVTEAFF. The CDR3 DNA sequence: TGTGCCAGCAGACTAGGGATGGGGACAGGGGTAACTGAAGCTTTCTTT. The rearrangement links TRBV28 to TRBJ1-1; TRBD1 aligns across 10 bases. The CDR3 spans 16 residues. Germline V CDR1 and CDR2: MDHEN, SYDVKM. V was pared by 6 bases and J by 5 bases, with 12 bases of the junction left unmatched. The full variable domain, in which reference TRBV28 and TRBJ1-1 provide the parts outside the CDR3, is DVKVTQSSRYLVKRTGEKVFLECVQDMDHENMFWYRQDPGLGLRLIYFSYDVKMKEKGDIPEGYSVSREKKERFSLILESASTNQTSMYLCASRLGMGTGVTEAFFGQGTRLTVV.

The rearrangement links TRBV5-5 to TRBJ2-7; D is possibly TRBD1 (5 bases). Per germline, CDR1 SGHKS and CDR2 YYEKEE (reference sequence). V was clipped by 2 bases and J by 6 bases, with 9 bases between them. CDR3 size: 12 residues. For the CDR3, the DNA is TGTGCCAGCAGCTTAAGGACACCCGAGCAGTACTTC. Translating gives CASSLRTPEQYF.

CDR3 nucleotide sequence: TGCGCCAGCGGTGTAGGACAGGGGGAATACAATGAGCAGTTCTTC. Amino acids: CASGVGQGEYNEQFF. The chain links TRBV10-2 to TRBJ2-1, with 10 nucleotides matching TRBD1. J was trimmed by 4 bases and V by 8 bases; bases with no gene match: 8. The germline gives CDR1 WSHSY, CDR2 SAAADI. The CDR3 is 15 residues long.

The chain has TRBV7-9 and TRBJ2-7; 12 positions agree with TRBD1. V gave up 5 bases and J gave up 5 bases; unmatched junction bases: 7. This CDR3 contains 15 residues. Germline lookup yields CDR1 SEHNR and CDR2 FQNEAQ (reference sequence). CDR3: CASSTRDRGQDEQYF. The CDR3 region has the DNA TGTGCCAGCAGCACGAGGGACAGGGGGCAAGACGAGCAGTACTTC.

This clone showed up just once. The rearrangement joins TRBV28 to TRBJ1-6, with a weak D call TRBD1 (5 bases). There are 14 residues in the CDR3. Germline CDR1 reads MDHEN; CDR2 reads SYDVKM. Trimming took off 10 bases at V and 0 bases at J, with 10 bases between the two ends. CDR3 loop: CAIKDSSYNSPLHF. As DNA, the CDR3 is TGTGCCATCAAAGACAGCTCCTATAATTCACCCCTCCACTTT.

The chain joins TRBV7-2 to TRBJ2-5; D is perhaps TRBD2 (6 bases). The CDR3 runs to 16 residues. Between the trimmed V and J ends, which lost 5 bases and 5 bases, there was a span of 21 bases. Germline V CDR1 and CDR2: SGHTA, FQGNSA. In nucleotides, the CDR3 is TGTGCCAGCAGCCACGAGTCGGGACTCCTGGGGGAGACCCAGTACTTC. Translating gives CASSHESGLLGETQYF.

The V and J genes are TRBV2 and TRBJ2-2; 12 bases line up with TRBD2. J lost 8 bases, V lost 2 bases, and 12 bases had no gene match. This CDR3 region has 18 residues. In germline, CDR1 is SNHLY, CDR2 FYNNEI. The CDR3 region is CASSEFGLAGGHSGELFF. CDR3 sequence (DNA): TGTGCCAGCAGTGAATTTGGTCTAGCGGGAGGGCATTCTGGGGAGCTGTTTTTT.

This clone was counted once. The V gene is TRBV28, the J gene TRBJ1-4, with 8 bases lining up with TRBD1. Germline CDR1 reads MDHEN; CDR2 reads SYDVKM. The CDR3 contains 14 residues. The ends lost 7 bases at V and 6 bases at J; junction bases unmatched: 7. CDR3 DNA: TGTGCCAGCATTTCAGGGGGCCTTGATGAAAAACTGTTTTTT. This sequence encodes CASISGGLDEKLFF.

The chain carries TRBV7-2 and TRBJ2-2, with a possible D match to TRBD2 (6 bases). The CDR3 is 14 residues long. V gave up 4 bases and J gave up 5 bases, with 11 bases separating them. Per germline, CDR1 SGHTA and CDR2 FQGNSA. As DNA, the CDR3 is TGTGCCAGCAGCTCACGTGGGAGGACCGGGGAGCTGTTTTTT. Translating it yields CASSSRGRTGELFF.

J is TRBJ1-5 and V is TRBV28; 7 nucleotides align to TRBD1. In germline, CDR1 is MDHEN, CDR2 SYDVKM. CDR3 length equals 15 residues. V lost 5 bases, J lost 5 bases, and 9 bases stayed unmatched. The CDR3 is CASSTTTGPYQPQHF. The CDR3 DNA is TGTGCCAGCAGTACGACGACAGGGCCCTATCAGCCCCAGCATTTT.

This clone is a singleton in its sample. The V gene is TRBV28, the J gene TRBJ1-5; 8 positions agree with TRBD1. This CDR3 has 15 residues. The V gene end was trimmed by 6 bases and the J gene end by 1 base; junction bases not matched to a gene: 5. Germline V gives CDR1 MDHEN, CDR2 SYDVKM. CDR3 sequence reads: CASSGTGGSNQPQHF. The CDR3 DNA reads TGTGCCAGCAGCGGGACAGGAGGGAGCAATCAGCCCCAGCATTTT.

This clone was picked up a small number of times. This chain links TRBV6-1 with TRBJ2-5; perhaps TRBD1 as D (7 bases). The CDR3 length is 15 residues. V was clipped by 9 bases and J by 7 bases, with 24 bases between them. The germline V gene has CDR1 MNHNS and CDR2 SASEGT. CDR3 in amino acids: CASEGGDRVEGTQYF. As DNA, the CDR3 is TGTGCCAGTGAAGGGGGTGACAGGGTGGAGGGGACCCAGTACTTC.

The chain combines TRBV7-2 with TRBJ1-1; 8 nucleotides align to TRBD1. The germline V gene encodes CDR1 SGHTA and CDR2 FQGNSA. With V trimmed by 2 bases and J by 4 bases, 9 bases remained unmatched. This CDR3 spans 16 amino acids. CDR3: CASSLISRGRGTEAFF. The CDR3 region has the DNA TGTGCCAGCAGCTTAATAAGCAGGGGGCGAGGCACTGAAGCTTTCTTT.

The CDR3 here is CASSEAIGYTF. For the CDR3, the DNA is TGTGCCAGCAGTGAAGCAATAGGCTACACCTTC. The chain links TRBV2 to TRBJ1-2, with D unclear. Trimming took off 0 bases at V and 8 bases at J, with 4 bases between the two ends. This CDR3 has 11 residues. Looked up from germline, CDR1 is SNHLY and CDR2 is FYNNEI.

The chain uses TRBV29-1 and TRBJ2-7; TRBD1 might be the D (5 bases). Germline CDR1 is SQVTM and CDR2 is ANQGSEA. Trimming pared 2 bases from V and 3 bases from J, leaving 17 bases between. The CDR3 runs 15 residues. The CDR3 DNA reads as TGCAGCGTTGAAACCTGGATAGGGGCCGTCTACGAGCAGTACTTC. As protein: CSVETWIGAVYEQYF.

The V call is TRBV29-1, the J call TRBJ1-1; the match to TRBD1 covers 8 bases. The CDR3 is 15 residues long. Germline values: CDR1 SQVTM, CDR2 ANQGSEA. The V gene end was trimmed by 1 base and the J gene end by 6 bases; junction bases not matched to a gene: 10. CDR3 residues: CSVEGLPIQGAEAFF. The CDR3 DNA reads TGCAGCGTTGAAGGACTCCCAATACAGGGGGCTGAAGCTTTCTTT.

This chain joins TRBV6-6 and TRBJ2-7, with TRBD1 matching over 7 bases. Germline CDR1 reads MNHNY; CDR2 reads SVGAGI (reference sequence). The J segment lost 4 bases and the V segment lost 11 bases, leaving 14 bases of the junction unmatched. CDR3 length equals 14 residues. The CDR3 DNA sequence: TGTGCCGCGAGGGGCAGGGGGAATGGGTACGAGCAGTACTTC. Translated, it gives CAARGRGNGYEQYF.

The chain recombines TRBV30 with TRBJ2-3, with a weak D call TRBD2 (6 bases). The length of the CDR3 is 13 residues. V lost 4 bases and J lost 2, with 10 bases in between. CDR1 and CDR2 (germline): GTSNPN, SVGIG (reference sequence). This CDR3 is CAWTGLTTDTQYF. The CDR3 nucleotides read TGTGCCTGGACGGGACTTACCACAGATACGCAGTATTTT.

V usage is TRBV18 and J usage is TRBJ2-3; 11 bases are shared with TRBD2. CDR1 and CDR2 (germline): KGHSH, LQKENI. The CDR3 loop spans 16 amino acids. After removal of 5 bases from V and 2 bases from J, the junction contained 6 bases not matched to a gene. This CDR3 reads CASSVTSGGATDTQYF. CDR3 bases: TGTGCCAGCTCAGTAACTAGCGGGGGAGCCACAGATACGCAGTATTTT.

The chain recombines TRBV11-2 with TRBJ1-1, with D possibly matching TRBD1 (6 bases). The CDR3 totals 15 residues. Trimming shortened V by 6 bases and J by 8 bases, and 22 bases separated the two germline ends. CDR1 is SGHAT and CDR2 is FQNNGV in the germline V gene. The CDR3: CASRNPYRARREAFF. Written as DNA, the CDR3 is TGTGCCAGCAGGAATCCTTACAGGGCCCGCCGGGAAGCTTTCTTT.

This sequence joins TRBV7-2 and TRBJ2-5; 9 nucleotides match TRBD2. CDR3 length: 16 amino acids. Trimming at V came to 2 bases and at J to 1 base, leaving 5 bases not matched to a gene. Per the germline V gene, CDR1 is SGHTA and CDR2 is FQGNSA. CDR3: CASSLNQRGVQETQYF. Written as DNA, the CDR3 is TGTGCCAGCAGCTTAAATCAGCGGGGGGTCCAAGAGACCCAGTACTTC.

CDR3 DNA sequence: TGTGCCAGCAGTGACGGGGAGACCCAGTACTTC. This translates into CASSDGETQYF. The chain carries TRBV28 and TRBJ2-5; no clear D gene. The CDR3 contains 11 residues. The V end lost 5 bases, the J end lost 5 bases, and 6 bases lay between the germline ends. CDR1 MDHEN and CDR2 SYDVKM come from the germline V gene.

This chain links TRBV4-2 with TRBJ2-7, with 10 bases lining up with TRBD2. Germline CDR1 and CDR2: LGHNA and YNFKEQ. V lost 5 bases to trimming and J lost 2 bases; unmatched junction nucleotides: 6. The CDR3 is made up of 15 amino acids. CDR3 sequence: CASSFPGTSAYEQYF. The CDR3 DNA reads TGTGCCAGCAGCTTCCCCGGGACTAGCGCCTACGAGCAGTACTTC.

This sequence joins TRBV7-8 and TRBJ1-4; 7 bases map to TRBD1. The CDR3 loop spans 16 amino acids. V was pared by 5 bases and J by 5 bases, with 11 bases of the junction left unmatched. Germline V gene sequence: CDR1 SGHVS, CDR2 FQNEAQ. This CDR3 is CASSPDRAPRNEKLFF. The CDR3 nucleotides read TGTGCCAGCAGCCCAGACAGGGCTCCAAGGAATGAAAAACTGTTTTTT.